The 18 T cell receptor beta chains below all came from one sample that was sequenced in a study of Graves' ophthalmopathy and Graves' hyperthyroidism. TCR beta CDR3 amplification used RNA transcripts. HTBI primers were used in a first-round RT-PCR, which preceded a second-round multiplex PCR. TCRdb processed the multiplex PCR reads anew with MiXCR; each CDR3 protein has one entry. The table has under 400,000 distinct CDR3 sequences, roughly 15% seen once. The sample was peripheral blood. These receptors were collected from an adult man with Graves' ophthalmopathy.

About this clonotype itself: An end of the junction differs from the germline gene, which may be a read error. The chain has TRBV6-1 and TRBJ2-7; D gene uncertain. The J call could be wrong; TRBJ2-1 is a better fit for the DNA end. The CDR3 has 11 residues. CDR1 is MNHNS, CDR2 SASEGT, per germline. The CDR3 region is CAISELYEQFF. As DNA, the CDR3 is TGTGCCATCAGTGAACTCTACGAGCAGTTCTTC.

This clonotype appeared many times. The V call is TRBV12-3 or TRBV12-4, the J call TRBJ1-1; weak D call: TRBD1 (5 bases). The CDR3 has 14 residues. V dropped 6 bases and J dropped 0 bases, with 11 bases sitting between them. CDR3 region: CASRVDIMNTEAFF. As DNA, the CDR3 is TGTGCCAGCAGGGTGGACATCATGAACACTGAAGCTTTCTTT.

In this sample, this clonotype turned up many times. V usage is TRBV6-5 and J usage is TRBJ1-6, with TRBD1 as a possible D gene (5 bases). The CDR3 is 15 residues long. With 0 bases removed from V and 7 bases from J, the gap between germline ends came to 10 bases. The germline V gene has CDR1 MNHEY and CDR2 SVGAGI. The CDR3 DNA reads TGTGCCAGCAGTTACTCTAGGACACGGAATTCACCCCTCCACTTT. Residues: CASSYSRTRNSPLHF.

This clonotype was seen only once. The rearrangement joins TRBV20-1 to TRBJ2-7; D call uncertain. Trimming took 6 bases from V and 7 from J, leaving 16 bases between them. The CDR3 sequence is 12 residues long. The V gene's germline CDR1 is DFQATT and CDR2 SNEGSKA (reference sequence). CDR3 sequence reads: CSARPSAVEQYF. The CDR3 DNA reads TGCAGTGCGAGACCGTCGGCCGTTGAGCAGTACTTC.

This clonotype showed up many times. The V call is TRBV6-1, the J call TRBJ1-1; a weak D match, TRBD1 (5 bases). This CDR3 contains 14 residues. Germline V gene sequence: CDR1 MNHNS, CDR2 SASEGT. V was shortened by 0 bases and J by 6 bases, with 11 bases between the two germline ends. Here the CDR3 reads CASSEAGLGAEAFF. The CDR3 coding sequence is TGTGCCAGCAGTGAAGCGGGCCTGGGGGCTGAAGCTTTCTTT.

This clonotype was seen many times. V and J are TRBV12-3 or TRBV12-4 and TRBJ2-7, with 9 positions matching TRBD2. The V and J ends lost 4 bases and 1 base, in that order; junction bases with no gene match: 8. CDR3 length equals 16 residues. Written as DNA, the CDR3 is TGTGCCAGCAGTTCCCCCGCTAGCGGGACATCCTACGAGCAGTACTTC. This translates into CASSSPASGTSYEQYF.

This clonotype was seen more than once but under ten times. The chain carries TRBV15 and TRBJ2-5, with TRBD2 matching 9 bases. The CDR3 has 16 residues. The germline V gene encodes CDR1 LNHNV and CDR2 YYDKDF (reference sequence). Losses at the gene ends were 0 bases for V and 4 bases for J; bases not matched to a gene: 6. The chain's CDR3 is CATSREGSGGAETQYF. The CDR3 DNA reads as TGTGCCACCAGCAGAGAGGGTAGCGGGGGAGCAGAGACCCAGTACTTC.

This clonotype was recorded at least ten times. V gene TRBV20-1 combines with J gene TRBJ2-7; tentative D call: TRBD1 (5 bases). Germline V gene sequence: CDR1 DFQATT, CDR2 SNEGSKA (reference sequence). The CDR3 is 15 residues long. Between the trimmed V and J ends, which lost 4 bases and 4 bases, there was a span of 20 bases. CDR3 DNA: TGCAGTGCTACCTACTCGGCGGCTGGGGCGTACGAGCAGTACTTC. Its protein is CSATYSAAGAYEQYF.

This clonotype was observed at least ten times. CDR3 nucleotides: TGTGCCTGGAGCGCCGGGACAGCATCAGCTTTCTTT. Protein: CAWSAGTASAFF. The chain combines TRBV30 with TRBJ1-1; 7 bases align to TRBD1. CDR3 length: 12 residues. Trimming at V came to 3 bases and at J to 10 bases, leaving 8 bases not matched to a gene. Germline CDR1 is GTSNPN and CDR2 is SVGIG (reference sequence).

This clonotype was seen at least ten times. The chain recombines TRBV19 with TRBJ1-1, with 10 bases identical to TRBD1. CDR3 size: 14 residues. V dropped 5 bases and J dropped 4; count of bases not matched to a gene: 4. Per germline, CDR1 LNHDA and CDR2 SQIVND (reference sequence). The CDR3: CASSDRDRGTEAFF. The DNA for the CDR3 is TGTGCCAGTAGTGACCGGGACAGGGGCACTGAAGCTTTCTTT.

The V gene is TRBV15, the J gene TRBJ2-5, with D tentatively TRBD2 (6 bases). Germline loops: CDR1 LNHNV, CDR2 YYDKDF (reference sequence). The V end was cut by 1 base, the J end by 4 bases, with 10 bases between. The CDR3 is 14 amino acids. The CDR3 is CATSRGTGGETQYF. CDR3 coding DNA: TGTGCCACCAGCAGAGGGACCGGGGGAGAGACCCAGTACTTC.

The table lists this clonotype with many counts. The gene calls are TRBV20-1 and TRBJ2-7; D may be TRBD1 or TRBD2 (5 bases each). The V and J ends lost 1 base and 0 bases respectively, with 13 bases between them. The CDR3 covers 15 residues. From germline, CDR1 is DFQATT and CDR2 SNEGSKA (reference sequence). The CDR3 protein is CSARGWDQSSYEQYF. The CDR3 bases are TGCAGTGCTAGAGGTTGGGACCAAAGCTCCTACGAGCAGTACTTC.

This clonotype occurred many times. J is TRBJ2-7 and V is TRBV3-1; 8 nucleotides agree with TRBD1. Trimming took 4 bases from V and 5 from J; bases not matched to a gene: 7. The CDR3 consists of 14 residues. Germline assignment: CDR1 LGHDT and CDR2 YNNKEL (reference sequence). Written as DNA, the CDR3 is TGTGCCAGCAGCCCCTACCTGACAGGGGACGAGCAGTACTTC. It yields the protein CASSPYLTGDEQYF.

This clonotype was found once. Possible read error: a much larger clone is one base away. The J gene is TRBJ1-2, the V gene TRBV12-3 or TRBV12-4; tentative D call: TRBD1 (6 bases). CDR3 length equals 15 residues. CDR3 DNA sequence: TGTGCCAGCTCACCTCAACAGGGAGTACACTATGGCTACATCTTC. Translating gives CASSPQQGVHYGYIF.

This clonotype occurred a few times. The V call is TRBV6-1, the J call TRBJ1-5, with D uncertain. This CDR3 is built from 11 residues. V was cut by 4 bases and J by 7 bases, with 5 bases left in between. CDR1 is MNHNS and CDR2 is SASEGT in the germline V gene. The CDR3 sequence is CASSVSQPQHF. The CDR3 DNA follows: TGTGCCAGCAGTGTTTCCCAGCCCCAGCATTTT.

Of note for this clonotype: The junction shows a germline mismatch at one end, possibly a read error. The chain links TRBV12-3 or TRBV12-4 to TRBJ1-5; D is unclear. The CDR3 runs 13 residues. The CDR3: CASSTRINQPQPF. In nucleotides, the CDR3 is TGTGCCAGCAGCACCAGGATCAATCAGCCCCAGCCTTTT.

This chain connects TRBV24-1 to TRBJ2-5; TRBD1 matches 9 bases. CDR1 and CDR2 from the germline V gene are KGHDR and SFDVKD. There are 14 residues in the CDR3. V dropped 3 bases and J dropped 5; count of bases not matched to a gene: 3. This CDR3 is CATSDTGGAETQYF. In DNA form, the CDR3 reads TGTGCCACCAGTGATACAGGGGGCGCGGAGACCCAGTACTTC.

The rearrangement links TRBV4-1 to TRBJ1-3; maybe TRBD1 (5 bases). V lost 4 bases and J lost 0, with 13 bases in between. In germline, CDR1 is MGHRA, CDR2 YSYEKL. CDR3 length: 16 residues. The DNA of the CDR3 is TGCGCCAGCAGCCCTTTCACAGGACCCTCTGGAAACACCATATATTTT. Translating gives CASSPFTGPSGNTIYF.